Listed below are T cell receptor beta chains from one sample, sequenced in a study of identical twins. TCRdb reprocessed the 5' RACE reads via MiXCR and lists one record per CDR3 protein. The data contain around 480,000 distinct CDR3 sequences, roughly 13% of them seen just once; the ten biggest clones take up more than 0.8%. The sample was also linked to a second study, of yellow fever vaccine responses in identical twins.

Sample: CD4+ T cells sorted from blood. These receptors all stem from a woman under 30 in good health. Each CDR3 is given with its conserved first and last residue. Each record gives: V gene, J gene, D gene, clone size, CDR3 DNA, CDR3 protein. D genes are given only for firm matches. Size values are once, few and many counts, or a class for expanded clones, and some rows have none.

TRBV7-9,TRBJ2-7,.,.,TGTGCCAGCAGATCAGGGGACTCCTACGAGCAGTACTTC,CASRSGDSYEQYF
TRBV7-2,TRBJ1-2,TRBD1,few,TGTGCCAGCAGCTTACTCGGACAGGGGGCGGGCTACACCTTC,CASSLLGQGAGYTF
TRBV5-6,TRBJ2-5,.,.,TGTGCCAGCAGCTTGCGAACCCGCCAAGAGACCCAGTACTTC,CASSLRTRQETQYF
TRBV5-1,TRBJ1-2,.,many,TGCGCCAGCAGCCCCCAGGGAAACTATGGCTACACCTTC,CASSPQGNYGYTF
TRBV7-2,TRBJ2-1,TRBD2,.,TGTGCCAGCAGCGTAAATAGCGGGAGTGGATCCTACAATGAGCAGTTCTTC,CASSVNSGSGSYNEQFF
TRBV7-2,TRBJ2-2,.,many,TGTGCCAGCACCTTACCCGGGTCCCGCGGCGGGGAGCTGTTTTTT,CASTLPGSRGGELFF
TRBV5-1,TRBJ2-2,.,.,TGCGCCAGCAGCTTGGCCGGGAGACAGTTCGCGAACACCGGGGAGCTGTTTTTT,CASSLAGRQFANTGELFF
TRBV9,TRBJ2-1,.,many,TGTGCCAGCAGCGTAGAGGGGCGGCTTAGCTCCTACAATGAGCAGTTCTTC,CASSVEGRLSSYNEQFF
TRBV12-3/TRBV12-4,TRBJ1-4,.,many,TGTGCCAGCAGTTTTGGCAGGGGCACGGAAGAAAAACTGTTTTTT,CASSFGRGTEEKLFF
TRBV7-2,TRBJ2-2,TRBD2,few,TGTGCCAGCAGCAGACCGGGACTAGAGGCCGGGGAGCTGTTTTTT,CASSRPGLEAGELFF
TRBV7-2,TRBJ2-1,TRBD2,few,TGTGCCAGCAGCTTAAGTGGCGGGGGGTTCAATGAGCAGTTCTTC,CASSLSGGGFNEQFF
TRBV28,TRBJ2-7,TRBD1,few,TGTGCCAGCAGTTCCCTCAGGGGGCGAGACTACGAGCAGTACTTC,CASSSLRGRDYEQYF
TRBV6-5,TRBJ2-3,.,.,TGTGCCAGCAGTTACCACCCTGCGGGCACAGATACGCAGTATTTT,CASSYHPAGTDTQYF
TRBV20-1,TRBJ2-3,.,few,TGCAGTGCTAGAGAACCCAGGCGAAGCACAGATACGCAGTATTTT,CSAREPRRSTDTQYF
TRBV21-1,TRBJ2-2,.,once,TGTGCCAGCAGCGACTTCCAAAAATCCGGGGAGCTGTTTTTT,CASSDFQKSGELFF
TRBV10-3,TRBJ2-7,.,.,TGTGCCATCTCCCAAACCGGGACTGCGGACTACGAGCAGTACTTC,CAISQTGTADYEQYF
TRBV10-3,TRBJ2-5,TRBD2,.,TGTGCCATCAGTGAACTAGCGGGGGTCCAAGAGACCCAGTACTTC,CAISELAGVQETQYF
TRBV27,TRBJ1-6,.,.,TGTGCCAGCAGTTTACGGTCCGGGAGAGGAGGGTCACCCCTCCACTTT,CASSLRSGRGGSPLHF
TRBV2,TRBJ2-3,TRBD2,.,TGTGCCCTCTGTTTAAGGTCTAGCGGGGTGAAATTCACAGATACGCAGTATTTT,CALCLRSSGVKFTDTQYF
TRBV5-4,TRBJ2-1,.,few,TGTGCCAGCAGCTATACAGGGATCAATGAGCAGTTCTTC,CASSYTGINEQFF
TRBV20-1,TRBJ2-5,TRBD1,.,TGCAGTGCTAGACCGGCGACAGGGGTGGACCAAGAGACCCAGTACTTC,CSARPATGVDQETQYF
TRBV6-1,TRBJ1-3,.,once,TGTGCCAGCAGCTCTGACACACATGGAAACACCATATATTTT,CASSSDTHGNTIYF
TRBV20-1,TRBJ2-5,TRBD2,few,TGCAGTGCTACCCCTATGGGTTCGCGGGGGGCCACCCAAGACACCCAGTACTTC,CSATPMGSRGATQDTQYF
TRBV28,TRBJ2-1,.,few,TGTGCCAGCAGTTTCATCTACAATGAGCAGTTCTTC,CASSFIYNEQFF
TRBV5-1,TRBJ2-3,.,.,TGCGCCAGCAGCTTGGCGACAGGACAAGTGCGAGATACGCAGTATTTT,CASSLATGQVRDTQYF
TRBV20-1,TRBJ1-6,.,.,TGCAGTGCTAGAGTAAGGCAGAATTCACCCCTCCACTTT,CSARVRQNSPLHF
TRBV3-1,TRBJ2-5,.,.,TGTGCCAGCAGCCAATGGGCGGGCCAAGAGACCCAGTACTTC,CASSQWAGQETQYF
TRBV7-8,TRBJ2-4,.,.,TGTGCCAGCAGCACCCCGACGGGGCAGGGGGACTTAGCCAAAAACATTCAGTACTTC,CASSTPTGQGDLAKNIQYF
TRBV7-2,TRBJ2-6,.,few,TGTGCCAGCAGCCGACTACCTTCTGGGGCCAACGTCCTGACTTTC,CASSRLPSGANVLTF
TRBV3-1,TRBJ2-7,.,few,TGTGCCAGCAGCCGGTACTTGGGCGTCGAGCAGTACTTC,CASSRYLGVEQYF
TRBV6-2/TRBV6-3,TRBJ2-7,TRBD1,many,TGTGCCAGTCCCAACCCGGGACAGGGTAATGTCATACCCTTCGAGCAGTACTTC,CASPNPGQGNVIPFEQYF
TRBV5-1,TRBJ2-7,TRBD1,few,TGCGCCAGCAGCTTGGACCCGACAGGGTACGAGCAGTACTTC,CASSLDPTGYEQYF
TRBV3-1,TRBJ2-2,TRBD2,many,TGTGCCAGCAGGCGGGAGGGCAACACCGGGGAGCTGTTTTTT,CASRREGNTGELFF
TRBV12-3/TRBV12-4,TRBJ2-5,.,many,TGTGCCAGCACCCCGCTCTGCACAGGGCAAGAGACCCAGTACTTC,CASTPLCTGQETQYF
TRBV29-1,TRBJ2-2,.,few,TGCAGCGTTGATAACGTGTACTGGGCCGGGGAGCTGTTTTTT,CSVDNVYWAGELFF
TRBV6-1,TRBJ1-6,TRBD1,.,TGTGCCAGCAGTGCCCGGACAGGGAATAATTCACCCCTCCACTTT,CASSARTGNNSPLHF
TRBV5-1,TRBJ2-3,.,.,TGCGCCAGCAGCTTGACTACAGGGTCAGATACGCAGTATTTT,CASSLTTGSDTQYF
TRBV24-1,TRBJ2-1,.,few,TGTGCCACCAGCCGCCCAGGGGCCTTAAATGAGCAGTTCTTC,CATSRPGALNEQFF
TRBV28,TRBJ2-2,.,few,TGTGCCAGCAGCGCCGGGGCCCTGGAAGGGGAGCTGTTTTTT,CASSAGALEGELFF
TRBV5-5,TRBJ2-1,.,.,TGTGCCAGCAGCCCTGGGGCGCCCGGCTGGGCAGGCAATGAGCAGTTCTTC,CASSPGAPGWAGNEQFF
TRBV21-1,TRBJ2-1,.,.,TGTGCCAGCAGCAAAAAGCCCCCACTAGCGGGAGTACGGAATGAGCAGTTCTTC,CASSKKPPLAGVRNEQFF
TRBV7-2,TRBJ1-2,.,few,TGTGCCAGCAGCTTAGTTACCACAGGGAGCAATGGCTACACCTTC,CASSLVTTGSNGYTF
TRBV28,TRBJ2-7,.,few,TGTGCCAGCAGCCGAGTTATCGGGAGCGGCGACGAGCAGTACTTC,CASSRVIGSGDEQYF
TRBV6-1,TRBJ2-7,.,.,TGTGCCAGCAGCCGGAGGCAGGGAGTCTACGAGCAGTACTTC,CASSRRQGVYEQYF
TRBV29-1,TRBJ2-3,TRBD2,few,TGCAGCGCGGTCGTGACAGCGGGAGTTTCAGATACGCAGTATTTT,CSAVVTAGVSDTQYF
TRBV11-2,TRBJ2-2,.,few,TGTGCCAGCAGCCCAAGGGGCAGGGCCTGGGGGGAGCTGTTTTTT,CASSPRGRAWGELFF
TRBV24-1,TRBJ2-1,.,few,TGTGCCACCAGTGACCCGGGGGCCAGCTCCTACAATGAGCAGTTCTTC,CATSDPGASSYNEQFF
TRBV5-1,TRBJ2-7,TRBD1,many,TGCGCCAGCAGCCCCACGGACAGGCGATCCTACGAGCAGTACTTC,CASSPTDRRSYEQYF
TRBV29-1,TRBJ2-5,.,few,TGCAGCGTCGTCTCAGGGGTGGAGACCCAGTACTTC,CSVVSGVETQYF
TRBV18,TRBJ1-2,.,.,TGTGCCAGCTCACCAGGGGGGGAGCCTACCTATGGCTACACCTTC,CASSPGGEPTYGYTF
TRBV15,TRBJ2-4,.,few,TGTGCCACCAGCAGAGATGGAGAGGGATCGGATTACTTC,CATSRDGEGSDYF
TRBV7-2,TRBJ2-5,.,few,TGTGCCAGCAGCTTAGGAGTGAAGGACTTACAGAAGTACTTC,CASSLGVKDLQKYF
TRBV11-2,TRBJ2-3,.,.,TGTGCCAGCAGCGTAGGCCGGGGATCGGATACGCAGTATTTT,CASSVGRGSDTQYF
TRBV14,TRBJ2-1,.,few,TGTGCCAGCAGCCAAGGGGAATCTATCTACAATGAGCAGTTCTTC,CASSQGESIYNEQFF
TRBV12-3/TRBV12-4,TRBJ2-7,TRBD2,many,TGTGCCAGCAGTTATACGCCCGGGACTAGGGGCGAGCAGTACTTC,CASSYTPGTRGEQYF
TRBV4-3,TRBJ2-7,.,few,TGCGCCAGCAGCCAAAACAGGGCCTACGAGCAGTACTTC,CASSQNRAYEQYF
TRBV5-1,TRBJ2-2,TRBD2,many,TGCGCCAGCAGGACTAGCGGTAACACCGGGGAGCTGTTTTTT,CASRTSGNTGELFF
TRBV27,TRBJ2-7,.,few,TGTGCCAGCAGTCCACGTAGCGGTTACGAGCAGTACTTC,CASSPRSGYEQYF
TRBV24-1,TRBJ1-2,TRBD1,few,TGTGCCACCAGTGATACAGGGGTTAGTGGCTACACCTTC,CATSDTGVSGYTF
TRBV28,TRBJ1-1,TRBD1,few,TGTGCCAGCAGTTCCCCAAAACGACAGGGGGCGGCTAAAGCTTTCTTT,CASSSPKRQGAAKAFF